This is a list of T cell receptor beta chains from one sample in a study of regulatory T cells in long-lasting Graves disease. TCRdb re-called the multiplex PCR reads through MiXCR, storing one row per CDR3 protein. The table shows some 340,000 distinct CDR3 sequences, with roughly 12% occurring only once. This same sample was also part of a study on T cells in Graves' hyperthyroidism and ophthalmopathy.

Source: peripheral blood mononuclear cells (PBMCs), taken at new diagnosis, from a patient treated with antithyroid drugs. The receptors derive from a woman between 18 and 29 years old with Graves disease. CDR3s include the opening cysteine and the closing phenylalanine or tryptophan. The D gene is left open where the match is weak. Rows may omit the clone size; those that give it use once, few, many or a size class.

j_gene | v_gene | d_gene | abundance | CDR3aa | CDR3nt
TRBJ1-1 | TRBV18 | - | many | CASSPPGLGGTEAFF | TGTGCCAGCTCACCACCCGGCTTAGGCGGGACTGAAGCTTTCTTT
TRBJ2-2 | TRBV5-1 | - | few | CASSSSSLLTGELFF | TGCGCCAGCAGCTCCTCTTCCCTTCTCACCGGGGAGCTGTTTTTT
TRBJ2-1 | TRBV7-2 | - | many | CASSSGLSYNEQFF | TGTGCCAGCAGTTCAGGACTTTCCTACAATGAGCAGTTCTTC
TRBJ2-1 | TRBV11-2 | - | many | CASSFTGFNEQFF | TGTGCCAGCAGCTTTACAGGGTTCAATGAGCAGTTCTTC
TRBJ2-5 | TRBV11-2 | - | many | CASSLALWGQETQYF | TGTGCCAGCAGCTTAGCGTTATGGGGCCAAGAGACCCAGTACTTC
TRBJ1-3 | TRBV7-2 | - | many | CASSPGGSGNTIYF | TGTGCCAGCAGCCCGGGGGGCTCTGGAAACACCATATATTTT
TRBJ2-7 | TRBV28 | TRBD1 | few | CASSSPLWTGTYEQYF | TGTGCCAGCAGTTCACCTCTTTGGACAGGAACCTACGAGCAGTACTTC
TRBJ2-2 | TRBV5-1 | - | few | CASSLGPDGGFTGELFF | TGCGCCAGCAGCTTGGGTCCGGACGGAGGATTTACCGGGGAGCTGTTTTTT
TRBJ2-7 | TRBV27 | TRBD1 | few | CASSLVGTDSYEQYF | TGTGCCAGCAGTTTAGTTGGGACAGACTCCTACGAGCAGTACTTC
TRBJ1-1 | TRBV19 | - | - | CASSIVGGTRTTEAFF | TGTGCCAGTAGTATAGTAGGGGGGACTCGGACCACTGAAGCTTTCTTT
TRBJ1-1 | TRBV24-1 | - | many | CATSDPKGDGEMNTEAFF | TGTGCCACCAGTGATCCAAAGGGGGACGGAGAAATGAACACTGAAGCTTTCTTT
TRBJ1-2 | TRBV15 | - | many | CATSRARDRPNYGYTF | TGTGCCACCAGCAGAGCGCGGGACCGACCGAACTATGGCTACACCTTC
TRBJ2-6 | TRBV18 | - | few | CASSPQISGANVLTF | TGTGCCAGCTCACCCCAAATCTCTGGGGCCAACGTCCTGACTTTC
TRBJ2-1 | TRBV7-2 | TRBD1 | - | CASSLTGQGSNEQFF | TGTGCCAGCAGCTTAACAGGACAGGGCTCCAATGAGCAGTTCTTC
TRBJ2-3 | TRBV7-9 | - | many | CASWRRLLSTDTQYF | TGTGCCTCCTGGAGGAGGCTGTTAAGCACAGATACGCAGTATTTT
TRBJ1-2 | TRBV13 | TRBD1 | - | CASSPGTGTFYGYTF | TGCGCCAGCAGCCCCGGGACAGGGACTTTCTATGGCTACACCTTC
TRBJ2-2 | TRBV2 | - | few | CASGKGGRNTGELFF | TGTGCCAGCGGTAAGGGAGGACGGAACACCGGGGAGCTGTTTTTT
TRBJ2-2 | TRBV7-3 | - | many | CASSPTTTGELFF | TGTGCCAGCAGCCCGACGACCACCGGGGAGCTGTTTTTT
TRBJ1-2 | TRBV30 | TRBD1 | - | CAWFGTDGYTF | TGTGCCTGGTTCGGGACAGATGGCTACACCTTC
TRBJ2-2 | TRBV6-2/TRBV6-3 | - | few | CASSSEGRPDTGELFF | TGTGCCAGCAGTTCGGAAGGGAGGCCCGACACCGGGGAGCTGTTTTTT
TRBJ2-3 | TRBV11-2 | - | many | CASTPLGPGPDTQYF | TGTGCCAGCACCCCATTAGGCCCCGGTCCAGATACGCAGTATTTT
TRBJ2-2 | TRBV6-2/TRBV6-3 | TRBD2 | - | CASSDMGLVGGELFF | TGTGCCAGCAGCGACATGGGACTAGTCGGCGGGGAGCTGTTTTTT
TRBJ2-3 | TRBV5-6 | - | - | CASRLGGSTDTQYF | TGTGCCAGCAGACTTGGAGGTAGCACAGATACGCAGTATTTT
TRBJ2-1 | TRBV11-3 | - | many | CASSLGRDFYNEQFF | TGTGCCAGCAGCTTAGGACGGGACTTTTACAATGAGCAGTTCTTC
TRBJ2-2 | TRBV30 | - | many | CAWRRRGRLNTGELFF | TGTGCCTGGAGACGGCGGGGACGGTTGAACACCGGGGAGCTGTTTTTT
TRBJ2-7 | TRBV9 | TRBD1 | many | CASSARDRVYEQYF | TGTGCCAGCAGCGCGAGAGACAGGGTTTACGAGCAGTACTTC
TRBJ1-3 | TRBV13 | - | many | CASSLSPGPTGNTIYF | TGTGCCAGCAGCCTCTCACCCGGACCGACTGGAAACACCATATATTTT
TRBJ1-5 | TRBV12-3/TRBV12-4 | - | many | CASSLGPMYSNQPQHF | TGTGCCAGCAGTTTGGGACCGATGTATAGCAATCAGCCCCAGCATTTT
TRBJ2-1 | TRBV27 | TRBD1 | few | CASSRPTGTYNEQFF | TGTGCCAGCAGCCGCCCGACAGGGACCTACAATGAGCAGTTCTTC
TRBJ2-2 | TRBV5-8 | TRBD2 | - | CASSLYGAGDETGELFF | TGTGCCAGCAGCTTGTATGGTGCGGGGGACGAAACCGGGGAGCTGTTTTTT
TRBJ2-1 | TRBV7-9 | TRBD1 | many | CASRLSGTGLNEQFF | TGTGCCAGCAGGCTCTCCGGGACAGGGCTCAATGAGCAGTTCTTC
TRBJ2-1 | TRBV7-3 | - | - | CASSLTGGYSYNEQFF | TGTGCCAGCAGCTTAACCGGCGGGTACTCCTACAATGAGCAGTTCTTC
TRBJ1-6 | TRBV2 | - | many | CASSERDIKSPLHF | TGTGCCAGCAGTGAACGGGACATCAAATCACCCCTCCACTTT
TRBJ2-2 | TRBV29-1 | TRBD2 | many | CSALAGEVNTGELFF | TGCAGCGCCTTGGCGGGGGAAGTAAATACCGGGGAGCTGTTTTTT
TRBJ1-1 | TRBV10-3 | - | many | CAISDLSLNTEAFF | TGTGCCATCAGTGATTTGTCCCTCAACACTGAAGCTTTCTTT
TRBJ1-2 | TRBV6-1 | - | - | CTSSESEVYGYTF | TGTACCAGCAGTGAATCGGAGGTCTATGGCTACACCTTC
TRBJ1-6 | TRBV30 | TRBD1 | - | CAWSVDRTGANSPLHF | TGTGCCTGGAGTGTAGACAGGACAGGGGCAAATTCACCCCTCCACTTT
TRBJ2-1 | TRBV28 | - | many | CASSSNEQFF | TGTGCCAGCAGTTCTAATGAGCAGTTCTTC
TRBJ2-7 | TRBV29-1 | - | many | CSVWGSGNSYEQYF | TGCAGCGTTTGGGGTAGCGGAAACTCCTACGAGCAGTACTTC
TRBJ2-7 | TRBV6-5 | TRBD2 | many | CASSYSVLAAYEQYF | TGTGCCAGCAGTTACAGCGTCCTAGCGGCCTACGAGCAGTACTTC
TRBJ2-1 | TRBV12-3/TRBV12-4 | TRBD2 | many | CASRTTIAGGPYNEQFF | TGTGCCAGCAGAACGACCATAGCGGGGGGGCCATACAATGAGCAGTTCTTC
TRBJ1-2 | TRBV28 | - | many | CASSFIQETYGYTF | TGTGCCAGCAGTTTTATACAGGAGACCTATGGCTACACCTTC
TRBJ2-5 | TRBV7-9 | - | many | CASSSKGRETQYF | TGTGCCAGCAGCTCGAAGGGACGGGAGACCCAGTACTTC
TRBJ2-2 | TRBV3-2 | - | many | CASSQANGTMGTGELFF | TGTGCCAGCAGCCAAGCCAATGGGACTATGGGCACCGGGGAGCTGTTTTTT
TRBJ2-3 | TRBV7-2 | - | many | CASSFRDRLTDTQYF | TGTGCCAGCAGCTTCCGGGACCGCCTCACAGATACGCAGTATTTT
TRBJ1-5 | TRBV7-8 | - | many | CASSGGRDGVNQPQHF | TGTGCCAGCAGCGGGGGACGGGACGGAGTGAATCAGCCCCAGCATTTT
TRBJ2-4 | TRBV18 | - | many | CASSPTGGAAKNIQYF | TGTGCCAGCTCGCCTACAGGAGGGGCGGCCAAAAACATTCAGTACTTC